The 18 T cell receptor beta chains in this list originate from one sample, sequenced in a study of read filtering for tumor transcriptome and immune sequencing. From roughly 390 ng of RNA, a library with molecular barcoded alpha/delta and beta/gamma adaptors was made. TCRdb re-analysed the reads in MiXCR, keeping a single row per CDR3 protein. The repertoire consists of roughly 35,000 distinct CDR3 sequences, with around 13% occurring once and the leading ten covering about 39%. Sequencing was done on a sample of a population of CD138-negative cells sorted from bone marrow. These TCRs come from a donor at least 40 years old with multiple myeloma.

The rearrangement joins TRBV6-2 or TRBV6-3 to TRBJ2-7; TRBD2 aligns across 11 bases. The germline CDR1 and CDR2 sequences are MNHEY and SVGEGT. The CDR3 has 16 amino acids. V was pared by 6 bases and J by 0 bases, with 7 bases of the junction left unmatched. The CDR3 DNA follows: TGTGCCAGCAGCAAGGGACTAGCGGATAGCTCCTACGAGCAGTACTTC. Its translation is CASSKGLADSSYEQYF.

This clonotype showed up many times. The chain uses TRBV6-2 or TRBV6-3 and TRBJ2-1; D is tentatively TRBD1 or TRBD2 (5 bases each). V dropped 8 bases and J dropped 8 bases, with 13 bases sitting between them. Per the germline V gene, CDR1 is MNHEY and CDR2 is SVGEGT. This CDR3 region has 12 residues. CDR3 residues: CASGDRADEQFF. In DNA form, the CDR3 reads TGTGCCAGCGGGGACCGAGCGGATGAGCAGTTCTTC.

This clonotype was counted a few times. The CDR3 here is CASTRDRGFGELFF. The CDR3 nucleotides are TGTGCCAGTACCCGGGACAGGGGGTTTGGGGAGCTGTTTTTT. The chain is built from TRBV19 and TRBJ2-2; 11 bases line up with TRBD1. The CDR3 loop spans 14 amino acids. The V gene end was trimmed by 7 bases and the J gene end by 8 bases; junction bases not matched to a gene: 6. Germline CDR1 is LNHDA and CDR2 is SQIVND (reference sequence).

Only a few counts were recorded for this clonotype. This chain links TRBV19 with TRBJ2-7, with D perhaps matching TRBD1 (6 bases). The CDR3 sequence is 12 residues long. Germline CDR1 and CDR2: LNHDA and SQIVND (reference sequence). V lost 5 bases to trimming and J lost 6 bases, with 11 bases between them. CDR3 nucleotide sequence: TGTGCCAGTAGTCTGACAGGTCTCGAGCAGTACTTC. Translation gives CASSLTGLEQYF.

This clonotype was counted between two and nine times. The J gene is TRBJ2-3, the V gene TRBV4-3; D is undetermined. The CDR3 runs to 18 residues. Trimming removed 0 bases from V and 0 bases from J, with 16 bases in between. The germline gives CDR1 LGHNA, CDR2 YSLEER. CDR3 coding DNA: TGCGCCAGCAGCCAAGATGTGGCAACCGCGACTAGCACAGATACGCAGTATTTT. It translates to CASSQDVATATSTDTQYF.

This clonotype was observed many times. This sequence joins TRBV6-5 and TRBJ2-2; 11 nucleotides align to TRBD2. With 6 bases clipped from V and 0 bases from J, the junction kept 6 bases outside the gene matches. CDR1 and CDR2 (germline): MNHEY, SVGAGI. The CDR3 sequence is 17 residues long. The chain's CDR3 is CASSLGSGRANTGELFF. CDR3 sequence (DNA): TGTGCCAGCAGCTTAGGTAGCGGGAGGGCGAACACCGGGGAGCTGTTTTTT.

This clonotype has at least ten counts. The DNA for the CDR3 is TGCAGTGCTAGGGACAGGGGCCGACTCAATGAGCAGTTCTTC. It yields the protein CSARDRGRLNEQFF. V and J are TRBV20-1 and TRBJ2-1, with 9 bases aligning to TRBD1. The CDR3 runs 14 residues. Germline-derived CDR1 and CDR2 are DFQATT and SNEGSKA (reference sequence). V lost 3 bases and J lost 6; bases outside the gene matches: 6.

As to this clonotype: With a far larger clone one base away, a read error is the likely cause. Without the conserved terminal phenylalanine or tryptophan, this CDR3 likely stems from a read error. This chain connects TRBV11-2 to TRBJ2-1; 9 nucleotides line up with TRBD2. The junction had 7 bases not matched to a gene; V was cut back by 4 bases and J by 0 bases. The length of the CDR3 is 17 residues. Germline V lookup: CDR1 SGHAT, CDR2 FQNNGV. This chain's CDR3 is CASSSLDSGSSYNEQFS. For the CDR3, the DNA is TGTGCCAGCAGCTCCCTGGATAGCGGGAGCTCCTACAATGAGCAGTTCTCC.

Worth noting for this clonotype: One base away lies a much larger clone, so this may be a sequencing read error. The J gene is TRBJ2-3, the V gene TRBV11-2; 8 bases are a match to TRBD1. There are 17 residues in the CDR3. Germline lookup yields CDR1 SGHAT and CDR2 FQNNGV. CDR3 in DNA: TGTGCCAGCAGTTTAGATTCTGGACAGGGCAGCGCAGATACGCAGTATTTT. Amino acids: CASSLDSGQGSADTQYF.

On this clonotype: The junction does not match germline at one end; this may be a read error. The CDR3 DNA reads as TGTGCCTGGAGTGCTAATCCAGAGTTAACGAACACTGAAGCTTCCTTT. Its translation is CAWSANPELTNTEASF. The rearrangement joins TRBV30 to TRBJ1-1; D gene unclear. This CDR3 has 16 amino acids. CDR1 is GTSNPN and CDR2 is SVGIG in the germline V gene (reference sequence). Together with reference TRBV30 and TRBJ1-1, the CDR3 gives the full variable domain: SQTIHQWPATLVQPVGSPLSLECTVEGTSNPNLYWYRQAAGRGLQLLFYSVGIGQISSEVPQNLSASRPQDRQFILSSKKLLLSDSGFYLCAWSANPELTNTEASFGQGTRLTVV.

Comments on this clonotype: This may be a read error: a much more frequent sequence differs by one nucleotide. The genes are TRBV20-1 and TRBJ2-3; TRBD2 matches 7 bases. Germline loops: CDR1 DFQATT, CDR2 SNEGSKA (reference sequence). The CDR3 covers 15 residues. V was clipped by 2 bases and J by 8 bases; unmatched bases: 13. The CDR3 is CSARPLSGKVGTQYF. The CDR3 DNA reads TGCAGTGCTAGACCTCTAAGCGGGAAGGTAGGTACGCAGTATTTT.

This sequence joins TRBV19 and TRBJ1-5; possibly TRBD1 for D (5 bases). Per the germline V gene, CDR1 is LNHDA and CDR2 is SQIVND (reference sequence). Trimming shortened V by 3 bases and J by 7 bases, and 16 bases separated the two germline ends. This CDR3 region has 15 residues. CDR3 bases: TGTGCCAGTAGTATGATGTACGGGACGGGGCAGCCCCAGCATTTT. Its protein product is CASSMMYGTGQPQHF.

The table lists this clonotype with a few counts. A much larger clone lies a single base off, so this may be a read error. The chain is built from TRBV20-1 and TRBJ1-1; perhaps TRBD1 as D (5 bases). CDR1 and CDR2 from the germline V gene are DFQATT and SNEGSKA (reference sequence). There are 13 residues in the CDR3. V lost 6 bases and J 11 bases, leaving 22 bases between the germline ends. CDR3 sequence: CSATGADGRNAFF. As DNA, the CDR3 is TGCAGTGCAACCGGGGCGGACGGACGAAACGCTTTCTTT.

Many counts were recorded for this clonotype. In DNA, the CDR3 is TGTGCCAGCAGCCGCAGACAAGGCGGTGGCTACGAGCAGTACTTC. It specifies CASSRRQGGGYEQYF. The chain uses TRBV3-1 and TRBJ2-7; no clear D gene. Germline V gives CDR1 LGHDT, CDR2 YNNKEL (reference sequence). With 4 bases removed from V and 3 bases from J, the gap between germline ends came to 16 bases. The CDR3 spans 15 residues.

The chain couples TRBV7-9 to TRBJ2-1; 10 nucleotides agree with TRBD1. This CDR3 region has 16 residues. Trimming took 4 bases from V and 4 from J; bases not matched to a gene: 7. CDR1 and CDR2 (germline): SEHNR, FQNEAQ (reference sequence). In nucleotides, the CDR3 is TGTGCCAGCAGCTATAGACAGGGGGCTAAGTACAATGAGCAGTTCTTC. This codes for CASSYRQGAKYNEQFF. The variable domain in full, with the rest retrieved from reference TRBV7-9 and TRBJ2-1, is DTGVSQNPRHKITKRGQNVTFRCDPISEHNRLYWYRQTLGQGPEFLTYFQNEAQLEKSRLLSDRFSAERPKGSFSTLEIQRTEQGDSAMYLCASSYRQGAKYNEQFFGPGTRLTVL.

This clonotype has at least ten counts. CDR3 loop: CASSPLGQYNEQFF. CDR3 nucleotides: TGTGCCAGCTCACCACTCGGACAGTACAATGAGCAGTTCTTC. The chain carries TRBV18 and TRBJ2-1, with D perhaps TRBD1 (6 bases). The V end lost 1 base, the J end lost 4 bases, and 8 bases lay between the germline ends. The CDR3 consists of 14 residues. CDR1 is KGHSH, CDR2 LQKENI, per germline.

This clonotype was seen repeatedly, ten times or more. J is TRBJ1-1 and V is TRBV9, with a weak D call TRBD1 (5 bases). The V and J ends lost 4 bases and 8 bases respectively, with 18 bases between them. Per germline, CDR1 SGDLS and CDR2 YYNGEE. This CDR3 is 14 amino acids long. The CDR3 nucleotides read TGTGCCAGCAGCCCAGAGAAGGGGACCACGGAAGCTTTCTTT. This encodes CASSPEKGTTEAFF.

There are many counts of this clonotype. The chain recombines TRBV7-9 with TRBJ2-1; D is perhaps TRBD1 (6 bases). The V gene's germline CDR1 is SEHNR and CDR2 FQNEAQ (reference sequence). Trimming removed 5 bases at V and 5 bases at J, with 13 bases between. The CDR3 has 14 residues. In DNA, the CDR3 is TGTGCCAGCAGCCCAGACAGGAGCAACAATGAGCAGTTCTTC. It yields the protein CASSPDRSNNEQFF.